The rows below give T cell receptor beta chains drawn from one sample of a study of T cells in Graves' hyperthyroidism and ophthalmopathy. One entry per CDR3 protein, called by TCRdb with MiXCR from the multiplex PCR reads. The sample has about 600,000 distinct CDR3 sequences; 16% are singletons. The sample comprised blood. These receptors were obtained from a woman in her forties with Graves' ophthalmopathy. The CDR3 runs from the conserved cysteine through the conserved F or W. D genes are given only for firm matches. Only part of the rows carry a size: once, few, many, or a class if the clone is expanded.

>-|TRBV20-1|TRBD2|TRBJ2-7
TGCAGTGCTAGAGTAGCGGGGGGTACCTACGAGCAGTACTTC
CSARVAGGTYEQYF
>few|TRBV12-3/TRBV12-4|-|TRBJ1-3
TGTGCCAGCAGCACAGGGATTACTGGTGGAAACACCATATATTTT
CASSTGITGGNTIYF
>many|TRBV30|-|TRBJ1-1
TGTGCCTGGAGTGTAGACGCCTTAATGCTAGGCACTGAAGCTTTCTTT
CAWSVDALMLGTEAFF
>-|TRBV6-2/TRBV6-3|-|TRBJ1-2
TGTGCCAGCAGCAGACGGGACTATGGCTACACCTTC
CASSRRDYGYTF
>many|TRBV6-5|-|TRBJ2-6
TGTGCCAGCAGTTACTCGACGGCGGGAACTGGGGCCAACGTCCTGACTTTC
CASSYSTAGTGANVLTF
>many|TRBV28|-|TRBJ1-1
TGTGCCAGCAGTTTGTGGTCAGGGGAAGCTTTCTTT
CASSLWSGEAFF
>many|TRBV20-1|-|TRBJ2-5
TGCAGTGCTTTGATCCAGGGGGAGACCCAGTACTTC
CSALIQGETQYF
>-|TRBV5-1|-|TRBJ2-7
TGCGCCAGCAGCTTGGATGGCGAGCAGTACTTC
CASSLDGEQYF
>-|TRBV11-2|-|TRBJ2-1
TGTGCCAGCAGCCAAGTCGGGCTAGCCTCGGATGAGCAGTTCTTC
CASSQVGLASDEQFF
>-|TRBV15|-|TRBJ2-5
TGTGCCACCAGCAGGGCCGGACAGCTCCAAGAGACCCAGTACTTC
CATSRAGQLQETQYF
>many|TRBV18|-|TRBJ2-3
TGTGCCAGCTCACAGATACAGGGCGAAGATACGCAGTATTTT
CASSQIQGEDTQYF
>many|TRBV24-1|-|TRBJ2-1
TGTGCCACCAGTGATGGGGTGGGATGGGCTACTGAGCAGTTCTTC
CATSDGVGWATEQFF